The 29 T cell receptor beta chains in this list originate from one sample, sequenced in a study of siplizumab effects on memory and regulatory T cells (dated by TCRdb to 2018 to 2020). Library construction relied on the immunoSEQ multiplex PCR assay. TCRdb retrieved this table from immuneACCESS and kept in-frame rearrangements only. Not all clones are present; in checked studies, unresolved V genes account for under half, and no reason is known for the remainder. The sample records some 56,000 clones, 95% to 98% of which are singletons. The ten largest clones take up 0.9% to 1.2% of the sample. Sequenced: naive CD8+ T cells sorted from blood. Sample cell subset or site, as interpreted from the label and publication: unstimulated naive T cells. These TCRs come from a human donor in good health.

The chain carries TRBV6-5 and TRBJ1-1; D is unresolved. The V gene lost 5 bases and the J gene lost 0 bases, with 7 bases spanning the gap. CDR3 length: 13 amino acids. Germline assignment: CDR1 MNHEY and CDR2 SVGAGI. CDR3 in DNA: TGTGCCAGCAGTCGACGGCTGAACACTGAAGCTTTCTTT. Residues: CASSRRLNTEAFF.

This chain links TRBV29-1 with TRBJ1-1, with a tentative D call TRBD1 (5 bases). The germline gives CDR1 SQVTM, CDR2 ANQGSEA. This CDR3 has 11 amino acids. V was pared by 7 bases and J by 1 base, with 7 bases between. The CDR3 region is CSDTGNTEAFF. The CDR3 nucleotides read TGCAGCGACACAGGGAACACTGAAGCTTTCTTT.

This clone was found once. The rearrangement uses TRBV5-6 and TRBJ2-7; the match to TRBD2 covers 11 bases. The V gene end was trimmed by 4 bases and the J gene end by 6 bases; junction bases not matched to a gene: 9. The CDR3 has 15 residues. Germline CDR1 is SGHDT and CDR2 is YYEEEE. The CDR3 here is CASSRTSGRNLEQYF. The CDR3 DNA follows: TGTGCCAGCAGCCGTACTAGCGGGAGAAATCTCGAGCAGTACTTC. The complete variable domain, with remaining parts taken from reference TRBV5-6 and TRBJ2-7, reads DAGVTQSPTHLIKTRGQQVTLRCSPKSGHDTVSWYQQALGQGPQFIFQYYEEEERQRGNFPDRFSGHQFPNYSSELNVNALLLGDSALYLCASSRTSGRNLEQYFGPGTRLTVT.

This clone was seen a single time. The chain links TRBV27 to TRBJ2-7; a possible D gene is TRBD2 (6 bases). The CDR3 has 13 residues. Per the germline V gene, CDR1 is MNHEY and CDR2 is SMNVEV (reference sequence). V was cut by 8 bases and J by 3 bases, with 14 bases left in between. Written as DNA, the CDR3 is TGTGCCAGCGGTCTAGCGTCTAGCTACGAGCAGTACTTC. This gives the protein CASGLASSYEQYF.

The chain is built from TRBV6-5 and TRBJ2-7; TRBD1 is a possible D gene (5 bases). The CDR3 consists of 14 residues. Trimming pared 5 bases from V and 0 bases from J, leaving 11 bases between. CDR1 MNHEY and CDR2 SVGAGI come from the germline V gene. For the CDR3, the DNA is TGTGCCAGCAGTCAACGACAGAACTCCTACGAGCAGTACTTC. The encoded protein is CASSQRQNSYEQYF.

The chain couples TRBV29-1 to TRBJ1-1, with no clear D. The CDR3 covers 11 residues. Germline V gives CDR1 SQVTM, CDR2 ANQGSEA. Trimming cost V 7 bases and J 4 bases, with 10 bases left between them. The CDR3 DNA follows: TGCAGCGCCGAACAGAGCACTGAAGCTTTCTTT. It translates to CSAEQSTEAFF.

The chain employs TRBV7-2 and TRBJ2-1; weak D call: TRBD2 (5 bases). Trimming left V 2 bases short and J 7 bases short, with 15 bases between. The CDR3 runs to 15 residues. Germline V CDR1 and CDR2: SGHTA, FQGNSA. As DNA, the CDR3 is TGTGCCAGCAGCTTAAATTGGTTACGAGGGAATGAGCAGTTCTTC. This encodes CASSLNWLRGNEQFF.

The V call is TRBV9, the J call TRBJ2-3; no clear D gene. V lost 3 bases to trimming and J lost 2 bases, with 10 bases between them. The CDR3 has 14 residues. Germline V gene data show CDR1 as SGDLS and CDR2 as YYNGEE. CDR3 nucleotide sequence: TGTGCCAGCAGCGGGATACGAGCCACAGATACGCAGTATTTT. Its translation: CASSGIRATDTQYF.

This clone was seen just once. The rearrangement joins TRBV6-6 to TRBJ2-1; D unclear. Germline V gene lookup returns CDR1 MNHNY and CDR2 SVGAGI (reference sequence). The CDR3 sequence is 11 residues long. V lost 5 bases and J lost 6, with 5 bases in between. In nucleotides, the CDR3 is TGTGCCAGCAGTCTAGGCAATGAGCAGTTCTTC. It translates to CASSLGNEQFF.

The CDR3 region has the DNA TGTGCCTTCTCCAAACAGATCAATGAGCAGTTCTTC. Amino acids: CAFSKQINEQFF. The rearrangement uses TRBV30 and TRBJ2-1; D unclear. V shed 7 bases and J shed 6 bases, with 13 bases lying between them. The CDR3 is 12 residues long. Germline V gives CDR1 GTSNPN, CDR2 SVGIG (reference sequence).

The chain combines TRBV5-6 with TRBJ2-1; 7 bases agree with TRBD1. The CDR3 consists of 12 residues. V shed 3 bases, J shed 14 bases, and the junction held 8 bases outside the gene matches. The V gene's germline CDR1 is SGHDT and CDR2 YYEEEE. CDR3 bases: TGTGCCAGCAGCTCCTGGGACAGCGGCGAGTTCTTC. Translating gives CASSSWDSGEFF.

V gene TRBV4-1 combines with J gene TRBJ1-5, with D uncertain. In germline, CDR1 is MGHRA, CDR2 YSYEKL. The CDR3 totals 13 residues. V dropped 1 base and J dropped 4 bases, with 5 bases sitting between them. DNA for the CDR3: TGCGCCAGCAGCCAAGTGGAGAATCAGCCCCAGCATTTT. Its protein is CASSQVENQPQHF.

This rearrangement joins TRBV2 to TRBJ1-5; 8 nucleotides match TRBD1. The germline CDR1 and CDR2 sequences are SNHLY and FYNNEI. The J segment lost 6 bases and the V segment lost 3 bases, leaving 7 bases of the junction unmatched. This CDR3 spans 15 amino acids. CDR3 nucleotide sequence: TGTGCCAGCAGTGATGGCAGGGGGCAGGGTCAGCCCCAGCATTTT. It yields the protein CASSDGRGQGQPQHF.

The V and J genes are TRBV6-5 and TRBJ1-3; D remains ambiguous. V was trimmed by 6 bases and J by 0 bases, leaving 9 bases between them. Germline CDR1 and CDR2: MNHEY and SVGAGI. This CDR3 spans 14 amino acids. The chain's CDR3 is CASSPFYSGNTIYF. DNA for the CDR3: TGTGCCAGCAGCCCCTTTTACTCTGGAAACACCATATATTTT.

For this clone: At one boundary the junction diverges from the germline segment, which might be a read error. The V call is TRBV27, the J call TRBJ2-4; 8 bases agree with TRBD1. This CDR3 contains 14 residues. Germline CDR1 MNHEY, CDR2 SMNVEV (reference sequence). CDR3 residues: CASSPTGVSNNQYF. CDR3 nucleotide sequence: TGTGCCAGCAGTCCGACAGGGGTGTCAAACAATCAGTACTTC.

The rearrangement links TRBV6-5 to TRBJ2-2; D is perhaps TRBD1 (5 bases). This CDR3 spans 11 amino acids. The V and J ends lost 11 bases and 6 bases respectively, with 10 bases between them. Germline loops: CDR1 MNHEY, CDR2 SVGAGI. CDR3 region: CASRDSGELFF. CDR3 nucleotides: TGTGCCTCCAGGGATTCCGGGGAGCTGTTTTTT.

The chain joins TRBV28 to TRBJ1-5; 8 nucleotides align to TRBD1. Per germline, CDR1 MDHEN and CDR2 SYDVKM. V gave up 6 bases and J gave up 3 bases; unmatched junction bases: 10. The CDR3 consists of 16 residues. This chain's CDR3 is CASSYNLDRVNQPQHF. CDR3 DNA sequence: TGTGCCAGCAGCTATAACTTGGACAGGGTCAATCAGCCCCAGCATTTT.

This clone is a singleton in its sample. The genes are TRBV2 and TRBJ2-2; 8 positions agree with TRBD1. This CDR3 is built from 15 residues. Per the germline V gene, CDR1 is SNHLY and CDR2 is FYNNEI. The V gene end was trimmed by 6 bases and the J gene end by 5 bases; junction bases not matched to a gene: 8. CDR3 coding DNA: TGTGCCAGCAGCCTAAATACAGGGGGGACCGGGGAGCTGTTTTTT. Its translation is CASSLNTGGTGELFF.

This sequence joins TRBV6-5 and TRBJ2-7; 9 bases fit TRBD1. Per germline, CDR1 MNHEY and CDR2 SVGAGI. The CDR3 contains 15 residues. The V gene end was trimmed by 2 bases and the J gene end by 2 bases; junction bases not matched to a gene: 4. The CDR3 DNA follows: TGTGCCAGCAGTTACGGGGACAGGGTAACCTACGAGCAGTACTTC. Protein: CASSYGDRVTYEQYF.

CDR3 loop: CSVESGLAGYTGELFF. The CDR3 DNA reads as TGCAGCGTTGAATCCGGACTAGCGGGGTACACCGGGGAGCTGTTTTTT. The chain combines TRBV29-1 with TRBJ2-2, with TRBD2 matching over 12 bases. Germline CDR1 SQVTM, CDR2 ANQGSEA. This CDR3 region has 16 residues. V shed 2 bases and J 3 bases; nucleotides not matched to a gene: 4.

This clone was counted once. CDR3 in amino acids: CASSPTAGGPNEQYF. The CDR3 DNA sequence: TGCGCCAGCAGTCCAACAGCGGGAGGGCCTAACGAGCAGTACTTC. The J gene is TRBJ2-7, the V gene TRBV4-1; 10 positions agree with TRBD2. Germline CDR1 is MGHRA and CDR2 is YSYEKL. The CDR3 contains 15 residues. The V segment lost 6 bases and the J segment 5 bases; nucleotides outside the gene matches: 10.

CDR3 amino acids: CASSLEPQGDGYTF. The DNA for the CDR3 is TGCGCCAGCAGCTTGGAGCCTCAGGGGGATGGCTACACCTTC. V gene TRBV5-1 combines with J gene TRBJ1-2; 7 bases line up with TRBD1. CDR3 length: 14 amino acids. Germline V lookup: CDR1 SGHRS, CDR2 YFSETQ. J was trimmed by 6 bases and V by 0 bases; bases with no gene match: 5.

A single count supports this clone. CDR3: CASSWRESDTQYF. In DNA form, the CDR3 reads TGTGCCAGCAGTTGGCGGGAGTCAGATACGCAGTATTTT. This rearrangement joins TRBV28 to TRBJ2-3; TRBD2 aligns across 7 bases. After removal of 4 bases from V and 4 bases from J, the junction contained 2 bases not matched to a gene. The germline gives CDR1 MDHEN, CDR2 SYDVKM. The CDR3 runs 13 residues.

The CDR3 DNA reads TGTGCCAGCAGTGCGAGACAGGGGAGCGTCACCGGGGAGCTGTTTTTT. This codes for CASSARQGSVTGELFF. The chain is built from TRBV25-1 and TRBJ2-2, with 8 bases fitting TRBD1. Germline V gives CDR1 MGHDK, CDR2 SYGVNS. V gave up 4 bases and J gave up 4 bases; unmatched junction bases: 8. The CDR3 sequence is 16 residues long.

V is TRBV29-1 and J is TRBJ2-3, with 7 bases identical to TRBD2. CDR3 length: 16 amino acids. Germline V gene data show CDR1 as SQVTM and CDR2 as ANQGSEA. Trimming at V came to 7 bases and at J to 0 bases, leaving 13 bases not matched to a gene. CDR3 DNA: TGCAGCGCTCCTGGACTCGCTAGCGGAAGCACAGATACGCAGTATTTT. Its translation is CSAPGLASGSTDTQYF.

This rearrangement joins TRBV27 to TRBJ2-2, with 12 bases identical to TRBD2. Germline CDR1 MNHEY, CDR2 SMNVEV (reference sequence). Trimming removed 2 bases from V and 2 bases from J; junction bases left unmatched: 0. The CDR3 consists of 16 residues. The DNA for the CDR3 is TGTGCCAGCAGTTTAGGACTAGCGGGAAACACCGGGGAGCTGTTTTTT. Its translation is CASSLGLAGNTGELFF.

J is TRBJ2-7 and V is TRBV27, with 10 bases fitting TRBD1. The CDR3 has 15 amino acids. The V segment lost 4 bases and the J segment 7 bases; nucleotides outside the gene matches: 10. Per the germline V gene, CDR1 is MNHEY and CDR2 is SMNVEV (reference sequence). This CDR3 is CASSWTGGVSGEQYF. CDR3 DNA sequence: TGTGCCAGCAGTTGGACAGGGGGGGTATCGGGAGAGCAGTACTTC.

The rearrangement joins TRBV25-1 to TRBJ2-2, with 10 bases that match TRBD2. This CDR3 spans 14 amino acids. Germline V gene data show CDR1 as MGHDK and CDR2 as SYGVNS. Germline trimming cut 2 bases from V and 7 bases from J; bases unmatched to any gene: 1. CDR3 sequence (DNA): TGTGCCAGCAGTGAACTAGCGGGAGTCGGGGAGCTGTTTTTT. The encoded protein is CASSELAGVGELFF.

V usage is TRBV15 and J usage is TRBJ2-7; D gene unclear. The CDR3 loop spans 15 amino acids. CDR1 and CDR2 from the germline V gene are LNHNV and YYDKDF (reference sequence). Trimming shortened V by 5 bases and J by 4 bases, and 18 bases separated the two germline ends. For the CDR3, the DNA is TGTGCCACCAGCTCCCGCTCCAGCGAACCTTACGAGCAGTACTTC. Translation gives CATSSRSSEPYEQYF.